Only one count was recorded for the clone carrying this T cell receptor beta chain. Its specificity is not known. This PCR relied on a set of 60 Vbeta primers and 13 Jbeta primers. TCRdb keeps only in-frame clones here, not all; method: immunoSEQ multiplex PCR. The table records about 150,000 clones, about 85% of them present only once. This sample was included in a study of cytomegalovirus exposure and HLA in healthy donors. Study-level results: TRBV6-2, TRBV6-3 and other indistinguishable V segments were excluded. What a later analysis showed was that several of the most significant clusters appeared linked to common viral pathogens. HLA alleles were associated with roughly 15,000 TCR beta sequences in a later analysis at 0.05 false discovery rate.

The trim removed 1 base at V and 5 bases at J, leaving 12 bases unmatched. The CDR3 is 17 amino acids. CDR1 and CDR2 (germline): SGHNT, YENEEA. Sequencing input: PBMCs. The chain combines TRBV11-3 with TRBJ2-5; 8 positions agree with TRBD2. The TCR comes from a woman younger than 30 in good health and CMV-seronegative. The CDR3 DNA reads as TGTGCCAGCAGCTTAGGACTGGGAGCGGGAGTGGGGGAGACCCAGTACTTC. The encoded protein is CASSLGLGAGVGETQYF.